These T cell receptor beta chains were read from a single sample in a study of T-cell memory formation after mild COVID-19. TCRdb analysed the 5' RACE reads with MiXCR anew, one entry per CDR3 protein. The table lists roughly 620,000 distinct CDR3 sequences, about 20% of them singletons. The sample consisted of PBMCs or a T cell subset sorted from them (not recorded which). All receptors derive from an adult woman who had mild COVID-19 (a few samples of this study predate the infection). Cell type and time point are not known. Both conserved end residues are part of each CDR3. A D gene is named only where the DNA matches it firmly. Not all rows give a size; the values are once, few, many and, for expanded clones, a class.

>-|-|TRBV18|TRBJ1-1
TGTGCCAGCTCACCTGTGTTGGGGCGAAATACTGAAGCTTTCTTT
CASSPVLGRNTEAFF
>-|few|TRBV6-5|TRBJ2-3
TGTGCCAGCAGATCGGCTGGTACGCAGTATTTT
CASRSAGTQYF
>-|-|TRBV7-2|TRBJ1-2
TGTGCCAGCAGCTTATCAGCAGTCTTCTATGGCTACACCTTC
CASSLSAVFYGYTF
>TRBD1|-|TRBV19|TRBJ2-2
TGTGCCAGTAGTAAACGATCAGGGGGCACCGGGGAGCTGTTTTTT
CASSKRSGGTGELFF
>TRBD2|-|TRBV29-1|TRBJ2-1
TGCAGCGTTGAGGGACTAGAAAAGCAGTTCTTC
CSVEGLEKQFF
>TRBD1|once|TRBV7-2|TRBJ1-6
TGTGCCAGCAGCTCGCCAGGGGGGGTCAATTCACCCCTCCACTTT
CASSSPGGVNSPLHF
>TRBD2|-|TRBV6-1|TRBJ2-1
TGTGCCAGCACCGTACTAGCGGGGGGAGGGAATGAGCAGTTCTTC
CASTVLAGGGNEQFF
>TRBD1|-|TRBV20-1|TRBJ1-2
TGCAGTGCTGGGAGCCCCGGGACAGGGCATGGCTACACCTTC
CSAGSPGTGHGYTF
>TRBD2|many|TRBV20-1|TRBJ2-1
TGCAGTGCTAGGGGGACTAATTTAAACGACAATGAGCAGTTCTTC
CSARGTNLNDNEQFF
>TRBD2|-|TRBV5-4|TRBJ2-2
TGTGCCAGCAGCGCGGGGGGGGAAGGAAGCACCGGGGAGCTGTTTTTT
CASSAGGEGSTGELFF
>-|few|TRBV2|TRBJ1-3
TGTGCCAGCAAGAGGACAGTCGGAAACACCATATATTTT
CASKRTVGNTIYF
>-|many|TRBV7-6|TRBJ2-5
TGTGCCAGCAGCCCGCGAATGGACGGGAGAGAGACCCAGTACTTC
CASSPRMDGRETQYF
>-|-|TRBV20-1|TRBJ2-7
TGCAGTGCTTGGAAGGGGGGCGAGCAGTACTTC
CSAWKGGEQYF
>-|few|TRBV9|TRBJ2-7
TGTGCCAGCAGCGTAGCCGACGGCTACGAGCAGTACTTC
CASSVADGYEQYF